This T cell receptor beta chain was obtained from a study of cytomegalovirus exposure and HLA in healthy donors. Overall study context: An analysis done earlier identified fewer than 140 million unique TCR beta sequences from about 179 million T cells. Regarding the study as a whole: Presence/absence analyses assumed roughly uniform sequencing depth across donors. Reported results showed that the classifier diagnosed cytomegalovirus status with high specificity and sensitivity.

About this clone itself: The antigen is not known. The sample carries other DNA sequences with the same CDR3.

The CDR3 is made up of 15 amino acids. CDR1 and CDR2 from the germline V gene are SGHTA and FQGNSA. Trimming cost V 5 bases and J 4 bases, with 17 bases left between them. The PCR had 60 Vbeta and 13 Jbeta primers. Generated by immunoSEQ multiplex PCR, the TCRdb table keeps only in-frame clones and is missing some. This sample yields some 190,000 clones, of which roughly 9.5% are seen a single time; approximately 1.3% belongs to the top ten. The V call is TRBV7-2, the J call TRBJ1-1, with D possibly TRBD1 on 5 matching bases. Sequencing was done on a sample of PBMCs. The receptor was derived from a woman in her 30s in good health and CMV-seropositive. CDR3 residues: CASSPWGVGATEAFF. In DNA form, the CDR3 reads TGTGCCAGCAGCCCTTGGGGTGTTGGGGCCACTGAAGCTTTCTTT.